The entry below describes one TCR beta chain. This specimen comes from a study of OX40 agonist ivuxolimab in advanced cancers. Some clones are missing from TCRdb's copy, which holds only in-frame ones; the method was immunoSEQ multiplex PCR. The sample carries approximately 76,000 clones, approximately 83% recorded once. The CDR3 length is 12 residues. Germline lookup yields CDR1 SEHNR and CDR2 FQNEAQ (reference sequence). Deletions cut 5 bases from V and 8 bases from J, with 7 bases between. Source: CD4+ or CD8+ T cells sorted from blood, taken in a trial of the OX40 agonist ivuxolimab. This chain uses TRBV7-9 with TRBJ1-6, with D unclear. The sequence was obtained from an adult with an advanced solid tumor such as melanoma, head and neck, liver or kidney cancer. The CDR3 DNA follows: TGTGCCAGCAGCGGGCCGTATTCACCCCTCCACTTT. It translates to CASSGPYSPLHF.